This T cell receptor beta chain was recovered during a study of blood T cell repertoires in COVID-19. Study-level background: The United States, Italy and Spain were the sources of the acute and convalescent COVID-19 samples. Nucleic acid was either cDNA or gDNA, and it came from T cells, B-cell-depleted T cells, or PBMCs.

CDR1 and CDR2 (germline): ENHRY, SYGVKD. V was clipped by 0 bases and J by 3 bases; unmatched bases: 5. CDR3 length equals 16 residues. Authors' methods: How many nucleated cells were present was estimated from reference gene primer amplification. Some clones are missing from TCRdb's copy, which holds only in-frame ones; the method was immunoSEQ multiplex PCR. The V and J calls and the clone size are those of that table, but D and trimming were determined from the DNA. The sample lists about 150,000 clones; around 79% were seen once. This TCR was recovered from a man over 45 with active or convalescent COVID-19. The chain couples TRBV10-3 to TRBJ2-1, with 7 bases that match TRBD2. The sequenced material came from peripheral blood. As DNA, the CDR3 is TGTGCCATCAGTGAGTCGCCCCAGCGGGGCTACAATGAGCAGTTCTTC. Protein sequence: CAISESPQRGYNEQFF.